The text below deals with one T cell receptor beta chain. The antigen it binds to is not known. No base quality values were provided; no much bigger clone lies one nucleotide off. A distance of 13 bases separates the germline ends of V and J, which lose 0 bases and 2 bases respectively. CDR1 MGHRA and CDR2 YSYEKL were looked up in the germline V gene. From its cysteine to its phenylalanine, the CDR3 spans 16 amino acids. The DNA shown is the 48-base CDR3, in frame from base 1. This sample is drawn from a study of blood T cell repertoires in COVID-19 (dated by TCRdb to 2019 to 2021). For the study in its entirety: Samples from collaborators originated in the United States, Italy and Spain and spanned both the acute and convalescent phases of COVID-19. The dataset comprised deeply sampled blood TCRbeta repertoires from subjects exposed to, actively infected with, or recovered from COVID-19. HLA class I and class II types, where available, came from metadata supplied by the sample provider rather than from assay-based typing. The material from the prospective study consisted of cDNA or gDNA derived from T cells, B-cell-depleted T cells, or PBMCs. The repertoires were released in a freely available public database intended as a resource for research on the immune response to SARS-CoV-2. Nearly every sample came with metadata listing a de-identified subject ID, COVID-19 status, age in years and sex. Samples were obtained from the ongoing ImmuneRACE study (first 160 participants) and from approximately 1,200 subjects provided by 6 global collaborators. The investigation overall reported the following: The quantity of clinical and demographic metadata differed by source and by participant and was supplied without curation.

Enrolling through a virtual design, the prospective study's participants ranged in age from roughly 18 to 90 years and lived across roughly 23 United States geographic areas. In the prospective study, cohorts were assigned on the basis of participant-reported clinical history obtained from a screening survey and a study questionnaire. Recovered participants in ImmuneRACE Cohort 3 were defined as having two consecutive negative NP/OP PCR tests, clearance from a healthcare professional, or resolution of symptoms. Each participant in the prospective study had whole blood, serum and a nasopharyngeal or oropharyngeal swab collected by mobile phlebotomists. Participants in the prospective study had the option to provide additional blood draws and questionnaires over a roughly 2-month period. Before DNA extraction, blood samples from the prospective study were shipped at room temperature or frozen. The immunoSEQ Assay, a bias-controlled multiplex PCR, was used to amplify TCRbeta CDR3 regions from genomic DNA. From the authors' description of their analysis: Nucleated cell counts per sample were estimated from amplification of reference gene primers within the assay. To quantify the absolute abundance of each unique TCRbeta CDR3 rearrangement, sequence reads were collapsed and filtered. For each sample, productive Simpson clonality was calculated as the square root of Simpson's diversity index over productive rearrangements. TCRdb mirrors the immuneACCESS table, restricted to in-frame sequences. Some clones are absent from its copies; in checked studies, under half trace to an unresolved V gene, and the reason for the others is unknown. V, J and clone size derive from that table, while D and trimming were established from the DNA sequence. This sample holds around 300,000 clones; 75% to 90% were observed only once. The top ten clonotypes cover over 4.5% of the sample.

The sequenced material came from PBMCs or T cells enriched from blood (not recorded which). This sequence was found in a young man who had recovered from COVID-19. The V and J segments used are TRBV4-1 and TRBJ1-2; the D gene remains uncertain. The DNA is TGCGCCAGCAGCCAAGATATCGGGGTGAGCAACTATGGCTACACCTTC. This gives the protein CASSQDIGVSNYGYTF.